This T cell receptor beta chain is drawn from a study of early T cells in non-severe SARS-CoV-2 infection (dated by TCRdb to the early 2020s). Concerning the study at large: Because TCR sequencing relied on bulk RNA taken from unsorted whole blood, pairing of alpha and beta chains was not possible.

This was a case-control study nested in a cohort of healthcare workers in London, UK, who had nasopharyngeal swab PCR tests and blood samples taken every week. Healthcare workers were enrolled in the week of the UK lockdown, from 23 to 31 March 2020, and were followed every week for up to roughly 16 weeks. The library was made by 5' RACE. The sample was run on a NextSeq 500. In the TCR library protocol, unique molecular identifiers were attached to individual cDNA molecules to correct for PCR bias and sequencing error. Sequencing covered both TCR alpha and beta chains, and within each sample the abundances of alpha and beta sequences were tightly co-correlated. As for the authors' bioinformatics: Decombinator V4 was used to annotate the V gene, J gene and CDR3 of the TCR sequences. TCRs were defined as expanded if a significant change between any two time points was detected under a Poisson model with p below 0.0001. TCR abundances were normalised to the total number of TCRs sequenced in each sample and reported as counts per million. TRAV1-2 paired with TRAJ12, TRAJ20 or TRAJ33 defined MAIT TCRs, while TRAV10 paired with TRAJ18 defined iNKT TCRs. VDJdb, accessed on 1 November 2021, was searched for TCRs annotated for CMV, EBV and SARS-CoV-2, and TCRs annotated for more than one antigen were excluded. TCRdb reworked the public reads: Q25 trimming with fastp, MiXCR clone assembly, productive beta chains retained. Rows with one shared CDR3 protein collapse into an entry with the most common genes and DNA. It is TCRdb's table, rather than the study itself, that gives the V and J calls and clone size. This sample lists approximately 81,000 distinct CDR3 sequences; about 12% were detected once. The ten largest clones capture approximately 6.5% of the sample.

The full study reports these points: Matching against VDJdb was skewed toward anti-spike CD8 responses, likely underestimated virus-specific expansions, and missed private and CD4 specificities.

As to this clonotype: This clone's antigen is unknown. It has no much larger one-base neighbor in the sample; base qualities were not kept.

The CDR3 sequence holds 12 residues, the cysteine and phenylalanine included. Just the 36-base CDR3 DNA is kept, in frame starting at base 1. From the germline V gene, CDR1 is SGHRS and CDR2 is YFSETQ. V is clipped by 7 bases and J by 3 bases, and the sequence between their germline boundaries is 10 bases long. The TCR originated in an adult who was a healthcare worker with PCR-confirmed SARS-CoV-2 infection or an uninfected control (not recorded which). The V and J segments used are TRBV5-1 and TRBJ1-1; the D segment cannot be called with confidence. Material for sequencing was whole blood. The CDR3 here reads CASGPLDTEAFF. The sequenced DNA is TGCGCCAGCGGCCCATTGGACACTGAAGCTTTCTTT.